This T cell receptor (beta chain) was observed in a study of CD8+CD57+ T cells in acquired aplastic anemia. As for the study in general: Yields of DNA that came from sorted CD4+ and CD8+ cells averaged about 3.3 ug. Study conclusions and caveats: Fewer than 35 shared CD8+ CDR3s appeared highly expressed within patients' immunodominant clones. CD8+ Simpson's diversity did not differ significantly between patients and controls.

Previously, flow cytometry had revealed CD8+CD57+ cell expansion in the patients chosen for sequencing. Patient blood was sampled before any therapy had been received. Genomic DNA acted as the template from which TCR beta VDJ combination and CDR3 sequence profiling were carried out. TCRdb analysed the reads with MiXCR anew, one entry per CDR3 protein. The sample includes about 200,000 distinct CDR3 sequences, roughly 50% of them seen just once. CDR3 length: 17 amino acids. CDR1 and CDR2 from the germline V gene are DFQATT and SNEGSKA (reference sequence). Losses at the gene ends were 0 bases for V and 4 bases for J; bases not matched to a gene: 10. This clonotype was recorded many times. The target antigen is unknown.

The sequenced sample was sorted CD4+, CD8+, or CD8+CD57+ T cells (not recorded which) from PBMCs. The chain uses TRBV20-1 and TRBJ1-5, with 9 nucleotides matching TRBD1. The TCR was taken from a human donor with aplastic anemia. The CDR3 here is CSARDWSPGQGNQPQHF. The CDR3 DNA follows: TGCAGTGCTAGAGATTGGTCGCCGGGACAGGGAAATCAGCCCCAGCATTTT.